This TCR beta chain was sequenced during a study of blood T cell repertoires in COVID-19 (dated by TCRdb to between 2020 and 2021). Background on the whole study: The collaborator samples originated in the United States, Italy and Spain and spanned the acute and convalescent phases of COVID-19. The prospective study material was composed of cDNA or gDNA derived from T cells, B-cell-depleted T cells, or PBMCs. Subjects who had been exposed to COVID-19, were actively infected with it, or had recovered from it provided the deeply sampled blood TCRbeta repertoires that made up the dataset. The repertoires were made available in a free public database intended to serve as a resource for research on the immune response to SARS-CoV-2. Samples came from the ongoing ImmuneRACE study (first 160 participants) plus 1,254 subjects from 6 global collaborators. Sample metadata almost always included a de-identified subject ID, COVID-19 status, age in years and sex. Where available, HLA class I and class II types were obtained from metadata supplied by the sample provider rather than from assay-based typing. The research as a whole found: How much clinical and demographic metadata was included differed by source and by participant, and the metadata was provided uncurated.

The immunoSEQ Assay, a bias-controlled multiplex PCR, was used to amplify TCRbeta CDR3 regions from genomic DNA. The study's own analysis went as follows. The number of nucleated cells in each sample was estimated by amplification of reference gene primers within the assay. Sequence reads were collapsed and filtered to measure the absolute abundance of every unique TCRbeta CDR3 rearrangement. Productive Simpson clonality was computed per sample as the square root of Simpson's diversity index over productive rearrangements. As stored in TCRdb, this immuneACCESS dataset retains in-frame rearrangements with V and J assigned. A fraction of the clones does not appear; measured against another copy, unresolved V genes explain less than half of the discrepancy, and the remainder lacks a known reason. V and J calls and clone size are as listed in that table; D and trimming were resolved from the DNA. Counted in this sample were some 200,000 clones; about 88% of them appeared once. The ten top clones hold around 0.77% of the sample.

Enrolling through a virtual design, the prospective study's participants ranged in age from roughly 18 to 95 years and lived across roughly 23 United States geographic areas. Cohort assignment in the prospective study relied on participant-reported clinical history from a screening survey and a study questionnaire. Recovered participants in ImmuneRACE Cohort 3 were defined by two consecutive negative NP/OP PCR tests, clearance by a healthcare professional, or resolution of symptoms. Mobile phlebotomists in the prospective study collected whole blood, serum and a nasopharyngeal or oropharyngeal swab from every participant. Prospective study participants could optionally give additional blood draws and questionnaires over an approximately two-month period. Before DNA extraction, prospective study blood samples were shipped either frozen or at room temperature. A word on this clone: Its antigen is still unknown. Base-call qualities are not available, and no considerably larger clone is one nucleotide away.

The source of this sequence is a woman under 30 who had recovered from COVID-19. Sample: PBMCs or T cells enriched from blood (not recorded which).

For the CDR3, the sequence is CASSLDLSSTEQFF. The nucleotide sequence is given as TGTGCCAGCAGCTTAGATCTATCGAGCACTGAGCAGTTCTTC. The chain was built from TRBV7-6 and TRBJ2-1, with the D gene not clear enough to name. A distance of 13 bases separates the germline ends of V and J, which lose 1 base and 9 bases respectively. As encoded in the germline V gene, CDR1 is SGHVS while CDR2 is FNYEAQ. Counted from cysteine to phenylalanine, this CDR3 has 14 amino acids. Of the read, only the CDR3 DNA is kept; its 42 bases are in frame from base 1.